This T cell receptor beta chain was identified during a study of T cell responses to AZD1222 COVID-19 vaccine. Findings and caveats of the study: Mapped onto spike, vaccine-associated CD4 TCRs spanned it and were dominant at 160-218 and 743-854. Recipients of two AZD1222 doses showed rising Spike-specific TCR breadth and depth. It was only a handful of AZD1222 recipients who were seropositive at baseline.

Remarks on this clone: Its antigen is undetermined. This CDR3 is also generated by other DNA sequences in the sample.

The assay was immunoSEQ multiplex PCR, and TCRdb's table has in-frame clones only and misses some. The data show over 45,000 clones, around nine tenths seen once. The germline V gene encodes CDR1 LNHDA and CDR2 SQIVND (reference sequence). The CDR3 length is 18 residues. Unmatched junction bases numbered 5, after V lost 2 bases and J lost 2 bases. The chain employs TRBV19 and TRBJ2-3; 15 positions match TRBD2. The clonotype originates from an adult in good health. The sequenced sample was peripheral blood, obtained on day 0 of AZD1222 vaccination. CDR3: CASSITGLAGGHTDTQYF. Written as DNA, the CDR3 is TGTGCCAGTAGTATAACCGGACTAGCGGGGGGGCACACAGATACGCAGTATTTT.